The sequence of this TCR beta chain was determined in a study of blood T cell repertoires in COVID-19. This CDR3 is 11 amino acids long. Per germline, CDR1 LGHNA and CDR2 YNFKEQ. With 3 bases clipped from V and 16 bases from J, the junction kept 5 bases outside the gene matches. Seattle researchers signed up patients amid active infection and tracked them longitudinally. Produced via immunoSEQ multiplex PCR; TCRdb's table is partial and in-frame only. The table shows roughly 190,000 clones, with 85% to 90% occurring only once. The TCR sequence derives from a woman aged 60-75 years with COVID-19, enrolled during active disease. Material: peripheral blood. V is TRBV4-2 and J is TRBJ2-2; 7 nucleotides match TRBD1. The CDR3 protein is CASSQTGLGFF. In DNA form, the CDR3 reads TGTGCCAGCAGCCAGACAGGGTTAGGGTTTTTT.